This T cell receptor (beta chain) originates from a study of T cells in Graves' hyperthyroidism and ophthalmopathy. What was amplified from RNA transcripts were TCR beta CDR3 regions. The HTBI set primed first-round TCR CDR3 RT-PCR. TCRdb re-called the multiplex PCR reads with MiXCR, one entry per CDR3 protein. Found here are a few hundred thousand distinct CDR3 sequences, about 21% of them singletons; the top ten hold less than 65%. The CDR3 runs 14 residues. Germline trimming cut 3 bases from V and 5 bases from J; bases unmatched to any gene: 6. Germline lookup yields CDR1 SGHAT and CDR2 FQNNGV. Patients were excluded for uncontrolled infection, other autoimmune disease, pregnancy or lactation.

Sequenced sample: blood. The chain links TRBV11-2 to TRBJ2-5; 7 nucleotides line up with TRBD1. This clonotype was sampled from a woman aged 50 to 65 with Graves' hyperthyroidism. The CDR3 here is CASSFFDREETQYF. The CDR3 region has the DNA TGTGCCAGCAGCTTTTTCGACAGGGAGGAGACCCAGTACTTC.